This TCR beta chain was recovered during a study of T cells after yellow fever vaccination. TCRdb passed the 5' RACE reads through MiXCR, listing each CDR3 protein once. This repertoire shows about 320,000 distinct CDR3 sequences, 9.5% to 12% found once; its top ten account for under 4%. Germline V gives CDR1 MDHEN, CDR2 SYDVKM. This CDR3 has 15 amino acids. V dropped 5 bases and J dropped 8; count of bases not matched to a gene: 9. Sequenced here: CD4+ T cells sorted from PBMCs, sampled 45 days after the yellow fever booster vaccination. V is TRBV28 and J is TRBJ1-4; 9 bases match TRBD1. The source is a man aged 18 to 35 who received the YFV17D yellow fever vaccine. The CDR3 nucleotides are TGTGCCAGCAGTGCATCCGGGACAGGGTCGGAAAAACTGTTTTTT. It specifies CASSASGTGSEKLFF.